This is a list of T cell receptor beta chains from one sample in a study of tumour-infiltrating T cells in Burkitt lymphoma. Sequenced by immunoSEQ multiplex PCR; TCRdb stores in-frame clones only, minus some. The table lists more than 1,500 clones, 15% to 20% of them singletons. The sample consisted of tumor tissue. Source of these receptors: a human donor with diffuse large B-cell lymphoma. Both conserved end residues are part of each CDR3. The D gene is left open where the match is weak. Clone sizes are given selectively: once, few, many, or a class where the clone is expanded.

-	TRBV9	-	TRBJ2-7	TGTGCCAGCAGCGTGGCGGGTTCCTACGAGCAGTACTTC	CASSVAGSYEQYF
-	TRBV27	TRBD2	TRBJ2-1	TGTGCCAGCGGGGAGGCTAGCGGGGGAAGTGAGCAGTTCTTC	CASGEASGGSEQFF
once	TRBV18	TRBD1	TRBJ2-1	TGTGCCAGCTCACTGGCAGGGGGCTATGATGAGCAGTTCTTC	CASSLAGGYDEQFF
-	TRBV18	-	TRBJ1-5	TGTGCCAGCTCACCATCCGCACAGGGAGGGCAGCCCCAGCATTTT	CASSPSAQGGQPQHF
-	TRBV13	-	TRBJ1-1	TGTGCCAGCACCCCCCCCGAAGGAGATCACACTGAAGCTTTCTTT	CASTPPEGDHTEAFF
-	TRBV5-1	TRBD1	TRBJ1-3	TGCGCCAGCACAAAGGGACAGAACTCTGGAAACACCATATATTTT	CASTKGQNSGNTIYF
-	TRBV29-1	TRBD1	TRBJ2-2	TGCAGCGCCGAACAGGGGACGGGCGGGGAGCTGTTTTTT	CSAEQGTGGELFF
-	TRBV6-6	TRBD1	TRBJ2-1	TGTGCCAGCAGCTCACAGGGGGCGGGATACAATGAGCAGTTCTTC	CASSSQGAGYNEQFF
few	TRBV6-1	TRBD1	TRBJ1-4	TGTGCCAGCAGCTCCGGGACAGGGGTGGAAAAACTGTTTTTT	CASSSGTGVEKLFF
few	TRBV5-4	-	TRBJ2-3	TGTGCCAGCAGCTCGCCGGGAGACGATACGCAGTATTTT	CASSSPGDDTQYF
-	TRBV11-1	-	TRBJ1-2	TGTGCCAGCAGCTTTCGGCCTTTATCATCGGGAGACTATGGCTACACCTTC	CASSFRPLSSGDYGYTF
few	TRBV29-1	-	TRBJ1-2	TGCAGCGTTGAAACGGGGGCAGGGTATGGCTACACCTTC	CSVETGAGYGYTF
few	TRBV19	-	TRBJ1-5	TGTGCCAGTAGTATAGATTGGGTGGGGTTCAGGCAGGGGTATCAGCCCCAGCATTTT	CASSIDWVGFRQGYQPQHF
-	TRBV6-5	-	TRBJ1-1	TGTGCCAGCAGTTACGGGGGGTTGAACACTGAAGCTTTCTTT	CASSYGGLNTEAFF
-	TRBV15	-	TRBJ1-2	TGTGCCACCAGCGCCTCCGGTGACTATGGCTACACCTTC	CATSASGDYGYTF
-	TRBV5-5	TRBD1	TRBJ2-4	TGTGCCAGCAGCAGACTTAACAGGGGGCTAGGCATTCAGTACTTC	CASSRLNRGLGIQYF
-	TRBV4-2	-	TRBJ2-5	TGTGCCAGCAGCCAGGAAGATACAGGGACGGAGACCCAGTACTTC	CASSQEDTGTETQYF
few	TRBV5-4	-	TRBJ1-1	TGTGCCAGCAGCTTGGCGGGGCCGAACACTGAAGCTTTCTTT	CASSLAGPNTEAFF
-	TRBV2	-	TRBJ1-1	TGTGCCAGCAGTCCGATGAACACTGAAGCTTTCTTT	CASSPMNTEAFF
-	TRBV9	-	TRBJ2-1	TGTGCCAGCAGCGACGGGGTGGGGAACAATGAGCAGTTCTTC	CASSDGVGNNEQFF
-	TRBV6-5	TRBD1	TRBJ1-1	TGTGCCAGCAGTTCCCCGACAGGGGCGATGACTGAAGCGTTCTTT	CASSSPTGAMTEAFF
few	TRBV5-6	-	TRBJ1-5	TGTGCCAGCAGCTTCCGGGGGGCACGCAATCAGCCCCAGCATTTT	CASSFRGARNQPQHF
few	TRBV5-1	TRBD1	TRBJ1-4	TGCGCCAGCAGCTTGGAGGGACAGGGGGATGAAAAACTGTTTTTT	CASSLEGQGDEKLFF
few	TRBV5-5	TRBD1	TRBJ1-5	TGTGCCAGCAGCTTGGCCCGGGACAGGGTTCCCCAGCCCCAGCATTTT	CASSLARDRVPQPQHF
few	TRBV6-5	TRBD1	TRBJ1-1	TGTGCCAGCAGTTCCGGGACAGGGTTCACTGAAGCTTTCTTT	CASSSGTGFTEAFF
once	TRBV7-9	-	TRBJ1-2	TGTGCCAGCAGCTTAGGGCCCGCTAACTATGGCTACACCTTC	CASSLGPANYGYTF
-	TRBV6-5	TRBD1	TRBJ1-2	TGTGCCAGCAGTTACGACAGGGTGGAAGGCTACACCTTC	CASSYDRVEGYTF
-	TRBV9	-	TRBJ2-7	TGTGCCAGCAGCGTCTCCGGTGGCTACGAGCAGTACTTC	CASSVSGGYEQYF
few	TRBV2	-	TRBJ1-2	TGTGCCAGCAGTGATGTTGGCTACACCTTC	CASSDVGYTF
few	TRBV10-1	-	TRBJ1-1	TGCGCCAGCAGTGAGGACAGCTACACTGAAGCTTTCTTT	CASSEDSYTEAFF
-	TRBV27	TRBD1	TRBJ1-2	TGTGCCAGCAGGCCCGGGACAGGGGGTTATGGCTACACCTTC	CASRPGTGGYGYTF
-	TRBV7-8	TRBD1	TRBJ1-5	TGTGCCAGCAGCTTAGTTCCGGGGACAGGGAATCAGCCCCAGCATTTT	CASSLVPGTGNQPQHF
few	TRBV6-5	-	TRBJ1-6	TGTGCCAGCAGTTACGCCGAGGCCTATAATTCACCCCTCCACTTT	CASSYAEAYNSPLHF
-	TRBV6-6	-	TRBJ2-7	TGTGCCAGCTCCCACACTAGTACACGCGAGCAGTACTTC	CASSHTSTREQYF
-	TRBV6-5	-	TRBJ2-3	TGTGCCAGCAGTTACCGGGACATCACAGATACGCAGTATTTT	CASSYRDITDTQYF
-	TRBV6-5	TRBD1	TRBJ1-1	TGTGCCAGCAGTCGACAGGGAGGCACTGAAGCTTTCTTT	CASSRQGGTEAFF
few	TRBV4-1	TRBD1	TRBJ2-3	TGCGCCAGCAGCCCTTGGGACAGGGACATAGATACGCAGTATTTT	CASSPWDRDIDTQYF
few	TRBV19	TRBD2	TRBJ2-1	TGTGCCAGTAGCCTCCTGCGGGGGGCCTACAATGAGCAGTTCTTC	CASSLLRGAYNEQFF
few	TRBV30	-	TRBJ2-3	TGTGCCTGGAGTGCCGAGAGAGATACGCAGTATTTT	CAWSAERDTQYF
few	TRBV5-1	-	TRBJ1-1	TGCGCCAGCAGCTTGAACATGAACACTGAAGCTTTCTTT	CASSLNMNTEAFF
-	TRBV19	-	TRBJ2-7	TGTGCCAGTAGTATAGTTGGCTGGGGTGACGAGCAGTACTTC	CASSIVGWGDEQYF
-	TRBV30	-	TRBJ2-3	TGTGCCTGGAGTTACGATACCGGGGATACGCAGTATTTT	CAWSYDTGDTQYF
-	TRBV21-1	-	TRBJ2-1	TGTGCCAGCAGCAACAGCAATGAGCAGTTCTTC	CASSNSNEQFF
-	TRBV7-6	-	TRBJ2-2	TGTGCCAGCAGCCTAGCGCCCTACACCGGGGAGCTGTTTTTT	CASSLAPYTGELFF
-	TRBV23-1	-	TRBJ2-7	TGCGCCAGCAGTTGGAATGGGGCCCCGGACAGTTTTAACGAGCAGTACTTC	CASSWNGAPDSFNEQYF
-	TRBV28	-	TRBJ1-6	TGTGCCAGCAGTTTATCACTCTTTAATTCACCCCTCCACTTT	CASSLSLFNSPLHF
-	TRBV9	-	TRBJ2-1	TGTGCCAGTAATAGGGGTACGGGCTACAATGAGCAGTTCTTC	CASNRGTGYNEQFF
-	TRBV18	-	TRBJ2-7	TGTGCCAGCTCACCACTCGGGGAAACCGAGCAGTACTTC	CASSPLGETEQYF
-	TRBV6-1	-	TRBJ1-2	TGTGCCAGCGGCAACAGCTATGGCTACACCTTC	CASGNSYGYTF
-	TRBV5-5	-	TRBJ2-5	TGTGCCAGCAGCAGTGGGTCGGCATTTACCCTAAAAGAGACCCAGTACTTC	CASSSGSAFTLKETQYF
-	TRBV25-1	-	TRBJ1-5	TGTGCCAGCAGTGAAGGGCAGCGGCAGCCCCAGCATTTT	CASSEGQRQPQHF